This TCR beta chain was sequenced during a study of blood T cell repertoires in COVID-19. Across the study: Sites in the United States, Italy and Spain provided acute and convalescent COVID-19 samples.

Only in-frame clones appear in the TCRdb table, and some are missing; sequencing was by immunoSEQ multiplex PCR. The data hold hundreds of thousands of clones, with 80% to 90% observed a single time. Those enrolled, adults aged about 18 to 89 years, came from 24 US areas. Symptom resolution, clearance, or two negative PCRs marked donors in Cohort 3 as recovered. This clonotype was obtained from a man younger than 30 who had recovered from COVID-19. Sequences were obtained from PBMCs or T cells enriched from blood (not recorded which).

The CDR3 here is CASSPLSSYEQYF. Here the CDR3 DNA reads TGTGCCAGCTCACCCCTAAGCTCCTACGAGCAGTACTTC. The rearrangement links TRBV18 to TRBJ2-7, with D unresolved. V was shortened by 3 bases and J by 0 bases, with 6 bases between the two germline ends. Germline CDR1 reads KGHSH; CDR2 reads LQKENI. The CDR3 runs to 13 residues.